This T cell receptor beta chain was sequenced during a study of cytomegalovirus exposure and HLA in healthy donors. Study results and caveats: CMV serostatus was the sole immune exposure data available. A list of around 160 TCR beta chains associated with cytomegalovirus was given. TCR beta V- and J-gene trimming, according to a later analysis, was linked to a missense DCLRE1C variant.

CDR1 is KGHSH, CDR2 LQKENI, per germline. The CDR3 extends over 14 amino acids. V was clipped by 4 bases and J by 1 base, with 10 bases between them. Worth noting for this clone: Its specificity is not known.

Primers for the PCR totalled 60 Vbeta and 13 Jbeta. The data were produced by immunoSEQ multiplex PCR, yet TCRdb's version contains in-frame clones alone and is incomplete. This listing includes 30,000 to 35,000 clones. Input material: PBMCs. The sequence was obtained from a woman between 35 and 50 years old in good health and CMV-seropositive. This chain connects TRBV18 to TRBJ1-2; no reliable D call. This CDR3 reads CASSLPGNNYGYTF. In nucleotides, the CDR3 is TGTGCCAGCTCACTTCCCGGGAATAACTATGGCTACACCTTC.